These 19 T cell receptor beta chains share one sample of origin, sequenced in a study of T cells in Graves' hyperthyroidism and ophthalmopathy. Researchers amplified the TCR beta CDR3 regions from RNA transcripts. A set of HTBI primers served as the primers for a first-round RT-PCR of the TCR CDR3. TCRdb fed the multiplex PCR reads into MiXCR, producing one record per CDR3 protein. The sample lists approximately 300,000 distinct CDR3 sequences, 17% seen once, with around 55% in the top ten. The sequenced sample consisted of blood. The receptors come from a woman aged 60-70 years with Graves' ophthalmopathy.

The CDR3 sequence is CASSKDDRDWQPQHF. CDR3 coding DNA: TGTGCCAGCAGTAAAGATGACAGGGATTGGCAGCCCCAGCATTTT. The chain couples TRBV9 to TRBJ1-5; 7 bases are a match to TRBD1. V was clipped by 5 bases and J by 7 bases; unmatched bases: 12. The CDR3 loop spans 15 amino acids. CDR1 and CDR2 (germline): SGDLS, YYNGEE.

This clonotype was observed a handful of times. The chain is built from TRBV4-3 and TRBJ2-7, with 7 bases lining up with TRBD2. V lost 1 base to trimming and J lost 9 bases; unmatched junction nucleotides: 15. CDR1 is LGHNA, CDR2 YSLEER, per germline. This CDR3 region has 16 residues. The CDR3 reads CASSQVVASGPTGQYF. The CDR3 bases are TGCGCCAGCAGCCAAGTTGTGGCTAGCGGCCCAACAGGGCAGTACTTC.

This clonotype was detected a few times. V is TRBV18 and J is TRBJ2-7; D may be TRBD1 (5 bases). The CDR3 has 14 amino acids. V gave up 2 bases and J gave up 3 bases, with 11 bases separating them. CDR1 is KGHSH, CDR2 LQKENI, per germline. CDR3 loop: CASSPGADYYEQYF. The DNA for the CDR3 is TGTGCCAGCTCACCAGGGGCAGATTACTACGAGCAGTACTTC.

The rearrangement joins TRBV12-3 or TRBV12-4 to TRBJ2-2, with D possibly matching TRBD1 (6 bases). CDR3 size: 15 residues. Trimming left V 5 bases short and J 3 bases short, with 13 bases between. The CDR3 is CASSLTDSYTGELFF. CDR3 nucleotides: TGTGCCAGCAGTCTCACGGACAGCTACACCGGGGAGCTGTTTTTT.

In the case of this clonotype: A read error may account for a junction end that differs from germline. The V and J genes are TRBV6-1 and TRBJ2-2, with a tentative D call TRBD2 (7 bases). The CDR3 extends over 15 amino acids. CDR1 is MNHNS and CDR2 is SASEGT in the germline V gene. The chain's CDR3 is CASSPRGLNTGELSF. The CDR3 nucleotides read TGTGCCAGCAGCCCGCGGGGGCTTAACACCGGGGAGCTGTCTTTT.

There are many counts of this clonotype. This rearrangement joins TRBV7-2 to TRBJ2-5, with D unclear. This CDR3 is 14 amino acids long. The V end lost 2 bases, the J end lost 2 bases, and 9 bases lay between the germline ends. Germline V CDR1 and CDR2: SGHTA, FQGNSA. The CDR3 loop reads CASSLFSAQETQYF. The CDR3, as DNA: TGTGCCAGCAGCTTATTTTCAGCACAAGAGACCCAGTACTTC.

This clonotype occurred a few times. V usage is TRBV18 and J usage is TRBJ1-4; 8 bases line up with TRBD1. Losses at the gene ends were 3 bases for V and 8 bases for J; bases not matched to a gene: 8. Per germline, CDR1 KGHSH and CDR2 LQKENI. The CDR3 runs 15 residues. CDR3 in DNA: TGTGCCAGCTCACCGACCGGGACAGGCCAGGAAAAACTGTTTTTT. It is translated as CASSPTGTGQEKLFF.

About this clonotype itself: One end of the junction varies from germline; a read error may be responsible. V gene TRBV7-7 combines with J gene TRBJ2-2, with D hard to call. CDR1 is SSHAT and CDR2 is FNYEAQ in the germline V gene (reference sequence). The CDR3 length is 15 residues. CDR3 in DNA: TGTGCTAGCAGCTCTAGTCCCTCGGACACCGGGGAGCTGTTTTTT. This translates into CASSSSPSDTGELFF.

This clonotype has a handful of counts. V usage is TRBV6-1 and J usage is TRBJ2-2, with D perhaps TRBD1 (5 bases). The CDR3 loop spans 15 amino acids. Per germline, CDR1 MNHNS and CDR2 SASEGT. V was cut by 4 bases and J by 4 bases, with 13 bases left in between. CDR3 region: CASSVNRRTTGELFF. The CDR3 DNA follows: TGTGCCAGCAGTGTAAACAGGAGAACCACCGGGGAGCTGTTTTTT.

The table lists this clonotype with many counts. The V and J genes are TRBV7-8 and TRBJ1-1, with a tentative D call TRBD1 (6 bases). Germline V CDR1 and CDR2: SGHVS, FQNEAQ. V lost 11 bases and J 4 bases, leaving 14 bases between the germline ends. The CDR3 runs 12 residues. Written as DNA, the CDR3 is TGTGCCTCAGCCCAGGGGTTCACTGAAGCTTTCTTT. It translates to CASAQGFTEAFF. The entire variable domain, with the rest obtained from reference TRBV7-8 and TRBJ1-1, is as follows: GAGVSQSPRYKVAKRGQDVALRCDPISGHVSLFWYQQALGQGPEFLTYFQNEAQLDKSGLPSDRFFAERPEGSVSTLKIQRTQQEDSAVYLCASAQGFTEAFFGQGTRLTVV.

This clonotype was detected a few times. The chain uses TRBV11-2 and TRBJ2-1; 16 nucleotides align to TRBD2. The length of the CDR3 is 17 residues. The trim removed 4 bases at V and 9 bases at J, leaving 9 bases unmatched. The V gene's germline CDR1 is SGHAT and CDR2 FQNNGV. In DNA form, the CDR3 reads TGTGCCAGCAGCTCCGCCGGGACTAGCGGGAGGGTCGGTGAGCAGTTCTTC. It yields the protein CASSSAGTSGRVGEQFF.

This clonotype was observed a handful of times. The chain is built from TRBV27 and TRBJ2-2, with 9 bases that match TRBD2. There are 16 residues in the CDR3. The V segment lost 4 bases and the J segment 4 bases; nucleotides outside the gene matches: 7. Germline V gives CDR1 MNHEY, CDR2 SMNVEV (reference sequence). The CDR3 DNA follows: TGTGCCAGCAGTTCCCACGCGGGAGGGGCCACCGGGGAGCTGTTTTTT. Its translation: CASSSHAGGATGELFF.

This clonotype has only a few counts. The chain joins TRBV24-1 to TRBJ2-1; 9 bases are shared with TRBD2. V was clipped by 2 bases and J by 4 bases; unmatched bases: 5. Germline V gives CDR1 KGHDR, CDR2 SFDVKD. The CDR3 has 16 residues. For the CDR3, the DNA is TGTGCCACCAGTGATTGGGGCGGGAGGGCTTACAATGAGCAGTTCTTC. Translation gives CATSDWGGRAYNEQFF.

This clonotype has at least ten counts. This sequence joins TRBV7-2 and TRBJ1-1, with 8 bases identical to TRBD1. The length of the CDR3 is 12 residues. The germline V gene has CDR1 SGHTA and CDR2 FQGNSA. The V and J ends lost 5 bases and 11 bases, in that order; junction bases with no gene match: 7. The CDR3 region has the DNA TGTGCCAGCAGCCACGGTACAGGGGGGGCTTTCTTT. Translation: CASSHGTGGAFF.

This clonotype came up many times. This chain links TRBV2 with TRBJ2-5; no definite D call. The CDR3 runs 17 residues. V shed 6 bases and J shed 3 bases, with 23 bases lying between them. Germline assignment: CDR1 SNHLY and CDR2 FYNNEI. CDR3 sequence (DNA): TGTGCCAGCAGCCCCCGGTTGGGGTGGGCCCGTAAAGAGACCCAGTACTTC. Protein: CASSPRLGWARKETQYF.

The chain joins TRBV5-8 to TRBJ1-1, with no clear D. The CDR3 has 15 amino acids. Germline CDR1 SGHTS, CDR2 YDEGEE. V dropped 4 bases and J dropped 0 bases, with 13 bases sitting between them. The CDR3 sequence is CASSLHQSMNTEAFF. The CDR3 bases are TGTGCCAGCAGCCTACATCAGTCCATGAACACTGAAGCTTTCTTT.

This clonotype has ten or more counts. The rearrangement links TRBV28 to TRBJ2-3, with D unclear. Germline CDR1 and CDR2: MDHEN and SYDVKM. The CDR3 consists of 14 residues. Trimming removed 1 base at V and 2 bases at J, with 7 bases between. The CDR3 spells CASSLFGYTDTQYF. In DNA, the CDR3 is TGTGCCAGCAGTTTATTTGGGTACACAGATACGCAGTATTTT.

This clonotype was observed at least ten times. The rearrangement joins TRBV30 to TRBJ2-5; 7 bases agree with TRBD2. CDR1 is GTSNPN, CDR2 SVGIG, per germline (reference sequence). V lost 0 bases and J lost 7; bases outside the gene matches: 14. CDR3 length: 16 amino acids. The CDR3 DNA sequence: TGTGCCTGGAGTGTCGGGGGGAAAGGTCCCGAGGGGACCCAGTACTTC. It specifies CAWSVGGKGPEGTQYF.

This clonotype showed up just a few times. CDR3: CSARLTTSGGYQETQYF. The CDR3, as DNA: TGCAGTGCGCGGCTTACTACTAGCGGGGGGTACCAAGAGACCCAGTACTTC. V is TRBV20-1 and J is TRBJ2-5; 12 bases fit TRBD2. The CDR3 has 17 residues. Germline V gene lookup returns CDR1 DFQATT and CDR2 SNEGSKA (reference sequence). With 6 bases clipped from V and 0 bases from J, the junction kept 11 bases outside the gene matches.